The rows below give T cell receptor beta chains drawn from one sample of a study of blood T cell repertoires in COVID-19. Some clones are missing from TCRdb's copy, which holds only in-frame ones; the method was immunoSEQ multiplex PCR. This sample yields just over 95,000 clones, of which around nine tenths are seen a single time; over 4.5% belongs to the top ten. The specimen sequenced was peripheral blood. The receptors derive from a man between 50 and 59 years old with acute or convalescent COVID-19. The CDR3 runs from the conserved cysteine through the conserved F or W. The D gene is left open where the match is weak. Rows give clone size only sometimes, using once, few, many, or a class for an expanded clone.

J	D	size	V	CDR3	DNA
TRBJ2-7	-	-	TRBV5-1	CASSLDRLRRYF	TGCGCCAGCAGCCTGGACCGACTACGTCGGTACTTC
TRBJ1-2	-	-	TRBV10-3	CATSGGVGYTF	TGTGCCACCAGTGGGGGCGTTGGCTACACCTTC
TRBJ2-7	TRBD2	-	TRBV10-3	CAISGTSGAYEQYF	TGTGCCATCAGTGGGACTAGCGGGGCCTACGAGCAGTACTTC
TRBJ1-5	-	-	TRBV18	CASSHRQESLSNQPQHF	TGTGCCAGCTCACACAGACAGGAGTCCCTTAGCAATCAGCCCCAGCATTTT
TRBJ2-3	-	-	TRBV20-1	CSASSGTQYF	TGCAGTGCTAGTTCGGGTACGCAGTATTTT
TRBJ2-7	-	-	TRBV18	CASSKLLSASSYEQYF	TGTGCCAGCTCAAAGTTGCTATCTGCGAGCTCCTACGAGCAGTACTTC
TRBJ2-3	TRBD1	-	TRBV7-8	CASSLGTGSDTQYF	TGTGCCAGCAGCTTAGGGACAGGGTCAGATACGCAGTATTTT
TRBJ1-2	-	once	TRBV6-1	CASSEAQGSYGYTF	TGTGCCAGCAGTGAAGCGCAGGGTTCTTATGGCTACACCTTC
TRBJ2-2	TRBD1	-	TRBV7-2	CASSLKTGLRAGELFF	TGTGCCAGCAGCTTAAAGACAGGGTTGAGGGCCGGGGAGCTGTTTTTT
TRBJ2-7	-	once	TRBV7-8	CASSLGGLSYEQYF	TGTGCCAGCAGCTTAGGTGGCCTCTCCTACGAGCAGTACTTC
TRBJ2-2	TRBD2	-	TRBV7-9	CASSDLAGGPGELFF	TGTGCCAGCAGCGACCTAGCGGGAGGGCCCGGGGAGCTGTTTTTT
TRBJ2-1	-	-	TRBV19	CASSTWALALIQFF	TGTGCCAGTAGTACTTGGGCGCTGGCTTTAATACAGTTCTTC
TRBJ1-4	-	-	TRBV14	CASSPQGSGREKLFF	TGTGCCAGCAGCCCACAGGGATCCGGTCGGGAAAAACTGTTTTTT
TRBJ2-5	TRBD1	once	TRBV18	CASSQGAAKYQETQYF	TGTGCCAGCTCACAGGGGGCAGCGAAGTACCAAGAGACCCAGTACTTC
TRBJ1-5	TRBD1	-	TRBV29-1	CSVRRQGANQPQHF	TGCAGCGTTCGGCGGCAGGGGGCTAATCAGCCCCAGCATTTT
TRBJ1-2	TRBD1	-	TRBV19	CASSPDRVYGYTF	TGTGCCAGTAGCCCGGACAGGGTCTATGGCTACACCTTC
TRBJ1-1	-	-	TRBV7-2	CASSSEASTEAFF	TGTGCCAGCAGCTCGGAGGCGAGCACTGAAGCTTTCTTT
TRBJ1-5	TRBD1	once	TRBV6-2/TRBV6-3	CASSPGGASNQPQHF	TGTGCCAGCAGCCCAGGGGGCGCAAGCAATCAGCCCCAGCATTTT
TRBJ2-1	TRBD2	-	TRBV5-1	CASSPLAGGPGEQFF	TGCGCCAGCAGCCCCTTAGCGGGAGGGCCAGGGGAGCAGTTCTTC
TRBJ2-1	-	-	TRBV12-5	CARGYAGEQFF	TGTGCTAGGGGTTATGCGGGCGAGCAGTTCTTC
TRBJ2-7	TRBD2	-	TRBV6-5	CASRDTGRSYEQYF	TGTGCCAGCAGGGACACCGGGAGGAGCTACGAGCAGTACTTC
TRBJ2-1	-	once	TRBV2	CASSQVGASYNEQFF	TGTGCCAGCAGCCAGGTGGGGGCCTCCTACAATGAGCAGTTCTTC
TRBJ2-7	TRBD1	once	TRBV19	CASSRGTAYEQYF	TGTGCCAGTAGTAGGGGGACAGCATACGAGCAGTACTTC
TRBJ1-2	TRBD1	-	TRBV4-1	CASSQERDRVYGYTF	TGCGCCAGCAGCCAAGAGAGGGACAGGGTGTATGGCTACACCTTC
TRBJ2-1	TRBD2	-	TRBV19	CASSIVGSGSSRSYNEQFF	TGTGCCAGTAGTATAGTGGGTAGCGGGAGTAGTCGCTCCTACAATGAGCAGTTCTTC
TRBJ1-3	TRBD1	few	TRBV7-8	CASSIARDRVSNTIYF	TGTGCCAGCAGCATCGCCCGGGACAGGGTATCAAACACCATATATTTT